Following are 14 T cell receptor beta chains from one sample sequenced in a study of blood T cell repertoires in COVID-19. Only in-frame clones appear in the TCRdb table, and some are missing; sequencing was by immunoSEQ multiplex PCR. The data contain approximately 300,000 clones, around nine tenths of them seen just once; the ten biggest clones take up about 4%. The material sequenced was PBMCs or T cells enriched from blood (not recorded which). The receptor set was obtained from a woman in her 30s who had been exposed to COVID-19.

The CDR3 reads CASSSITSGGSRDTQYF. As DNA, the CDR3 is TGTGCCAGCAGCTCAATTACTAGCGGGGGGTCGCGAGATACGCAGTATTTT. This rearrangement joins TRBV7-6 to TRBJ2-3; 12 nucleotides match TRBD2. The V and J ends lost 4 bases and 5 bases, in that order; junction bases with no gene match: 10. Per germline, CDR1 SGHVS and CDR2 FNYEAQ. The CDR3 is 17 amino acids.

CDR3 nucleotide sequence: TGTGCCAGCTCACCACCGAATAGCGGGGACACCGGGGAGCTGTTTTTT. It is translated as CASSPPNSGDTGELFF. The chain employs TRBV18 and TRBJ2-2, with 8 positions matching TRBD2. The J segment lost 3 bases and the V segment lost 0 bases, leaving 3 bases of the junction unmatched. This CDR3 contains 16 residues. Germline V CDR1 and CDR2: KGHSH, LQKENI.

The chain employs TRBV28 and TRBJ1-1; 8 bases are a match to TRBD1. The CDR3 is made up of 15 amino acids. Germline V CDR1 and CDR2: MDHEN, SYDVKM. The J segment lost 11 bases and the V segment lost 1 base, leaving 12 bases of the junction unmatched. CDR3: CASSLSSGYRGEAFF. Written as DNA, the CDR3 is TGTGCCAGCAGTTTATCCTCCGGGTACAGGGGGGAGGCTTTCTTT.

The chain is built from TRBV4-2 and TRBJ2-1; TRBD1 matches 9 bases. The germline CDR1 and CDR2 sequences are LGHNA and YNFKEQ. The CDR3 spans 16 residues. The ends lost 3 bases at V and 7 bases at J; junction bases unmatched: 10. CDR3 in DNA: TGTGCCAGCAGCCAGGGGACAGGGATCGGCAGGAATGAGCAGTTCTTC. Translating it yields CASSQGTGIGRNEQFF.

This chain uses TRBV4-2 with TRBJ1-2; TRBD1 might be the D (6 bases). Germline V gives CDR1 LGHNA, CDR2 YNFKEQ. The CDR3 runs 15 residues. Trimming cost V 7 bases and J 3 bases, with 18 bases left between them. CDR3 sequence (DNA): TGTGCCAGCAAGGGGACCGGGACACAGCACTATGGCTACACCTTC. Translating it yields CASKGTGTQHYGYTF.

The chain couples TRBV5-6 to TRBJ1-4, with D unclear. The V gene lost 4 bases and the J gene lost 4 bases, with 8 bases spanning the gap. The CDR3 loop spans 13 amino acids. Germline V gene data show CDR1 as SGHDT and CDR2 as YYEEEE. The CDR3 region is CASSLTGNEKLFF. In DNA, the CDR3 is TGTGCCAGCAGCCTGACGGGTAATGAAAAACTGTTTTTT. The full variable domain, in which reference TRBV5-6 and TRBJ1-4 provide the parts outside the CDR3, is DAGVTQSPTHLIKTRGQQVTLRCSPKSGHDTVSWYQQALGQGPQFIFQYYEEEERQRGNFPDRFSGHQFPNYSSELNVNALLLGDSALYLCASSLTGNEKLFFGSGTQLSVL.

The chain uses TRBV6-5 and TRBJ1-2; D gene ambiguous. Trimming shortened V by 4 bases and J by 4 bases, and 10 bases separated the two germline ends. This CDR3 has 13 residues. CDR1 is MNHEY and CDR2 is SVGAGI in the germline V gene. The CDR3 reads CASSWTEGYGYTF. CDR3 nucleotide sequence: TGTGCCAGCAGTTGGACTGAGGGCTATGGCTACACCTTC.

The V call is TRBV27, the J call TRBJ1-2; D perhaps matches TRBD1 (6 bases). The length of the CDR3 is 15 residues. CDR1 MNHEY and CDR2 SMNVEV come from the germline V gene (reference sequence). V lost 4 bases to trimming and J lost 3 bases, with 15 bases between them. The CDR3 sequence is CASSSPLQGHYGYTF. CDR3 nucleotide sequence: TGTGCCAGCAGTTCGCCCTTACAGGGTCACTATGGCTACACCTTC.

In nucleotides, the CDR3 is TGTGCCACCAGTGTCGCGGGGCTTGATACGCAGTATTTT. Translating it yields CATSVAGLDTQYF. The chain employs TRBV24-1 and TRBJ2-3; TRBD2 might be the D (6 bases). This CDR3 has 13 amino acids. Germline CDR1 is KGHDR and CDR2 is SFDVKD. V was cut by 5 bases and J by 6 bases, with 11 bases left in between.

The rearrangement joins TRBV20-1 to TRBJ2-7; 7 nucleotides align to TRBD1. The V gene's germline CDR1 is DFQATT and CDR2 SNEGSKA (reference sequence). The trim removed 3 bases at V and 0 bases at J, leaving 8 bases unmatched. The CDR3 is made up of 15 amino acids. The CDR3 DNA reads as TGCAGTGCTAGTGGGGCCGGGACAGTCTCCTACGAGCAGTACTTC. The encoded protein is CSASGAGTVSYEQYF.

The J gene is TRBJ2-2, the V gene TRBV27; 12 bases are shared with TRBD1. J lost 7 bases, V lost 5 bases, and 8 bases had no gene match. This CDR3 has 16 residues. Germline CDR1 is MNHEY and CDR2 is SMNVEV (reference sequence). CDR3: CASSAGQGARNGELFF. As DNA, the CDR3 is TGTGCCAGCAGTGCGGGACAGGGGGCTAGGAACGGGGAGCTGTTTTTT.

The chain employs TRBV10-3 and TRBJ2-1; 10 positions match TRBD2. Germline V gene sequence: CDR1 ENHRY, CDR2 SYGVKD. With 8 bases clipped from V and 5 bases from J, the junction kept 9 bases outside the gene matches. CDR3 length equals 15 residues. In DNA, the CDR3 is TGTGCCATCTTTCGAGCGGGGGGGACGCACAATGAGCAGTTCTTC. Translating gives CAIFRAGGTHNEQFF.

CDR3 sequence: CASSSTTGHSGNTIYF. DNA of the CDR3: TGCGCCAGCAGCAGCACTACAGGGCACTCTGGAAACACCATATATTTT. This sequence joins TRBV5-1 and TRBJ1-3, with D tentatively TRBD1 (6 bases). CDR3 length: 16 residues. Germline V gene data show CDR1 as SGHRS and CDR2 as YFSETQ. Trimming took 4 bases from V and 0 from J, leaving 14 bases between them.

V and J are TRBV6-5 and TRBJ1-2; unclear D gene. There are 12 residues in the CDR3. The V and J ends lost 5 bases and 0 bases respectively, with 4 bases between them. From germline, CDR1 is MNHEY and CDR2 SVGAGI. CDR3 sequence: CASSPTNYGYTF. The CDR3 DNA reads TGTGCCAGCAGTCCCACTAACTATGGCTACACCTTC.